The following is a TCR beta chain sequence with its context. Its antigen is not known. The authors ran a second PCR of about 7 to 12 cycles using a sample-barcoded 5' primer and a J-beta primer mix. Each cDNA molecule carried a tag from a template-switch adaptor that contained 12 random nucleotides. One entry per CDR3 protein results from TCRdb running MiXCR on the 5' RACE reads. The table shows 450,000 to 650,000 distinct CDR3 sequences, with around 24% occurring only once. This entry is derived from a study of blood T cells in healthy people across ages. It was about 9.4 milliliters of peripheral blood that were drawn from each donor. Overall study results and limits: Getting older went along with TCR beta diversity per million T cells dropping roughly linearly.

Germline CDR1 MNHEY, CDR2 SMNVEV (reference sequence). This CDR3 has 13 residues. The V end was cut by 7 bases, the J end by 6 bases, with 15 bases between. This sample also appeared in a second study, on T cells of mothers and their children.

J is TRBJ1-2 and V is TRBV27; D remains unclear. The TCR comes from a boy aged 5-17 years in good health. The sequencing sample was made of blood. CDR3 DNA sequence: TGTGCCAGCACCTTGGACCCTCGCAATGGCTACACCTTC. Residues: CASTLDPRNGYTF.